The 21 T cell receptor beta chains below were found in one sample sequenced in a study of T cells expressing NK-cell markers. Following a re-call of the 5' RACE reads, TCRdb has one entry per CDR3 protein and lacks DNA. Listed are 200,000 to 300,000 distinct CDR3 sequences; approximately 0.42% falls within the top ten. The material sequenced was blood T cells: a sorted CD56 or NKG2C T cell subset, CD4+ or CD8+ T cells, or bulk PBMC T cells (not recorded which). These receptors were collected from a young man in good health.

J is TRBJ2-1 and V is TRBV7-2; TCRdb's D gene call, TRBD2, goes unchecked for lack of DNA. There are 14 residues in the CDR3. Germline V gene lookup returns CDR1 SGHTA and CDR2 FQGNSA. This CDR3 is CASSLETSSREQFF. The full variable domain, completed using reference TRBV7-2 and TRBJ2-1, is GAGVSQSPSNKVTEKGKDVELRCDPISGHTALYWYRQSLGQGLEFLIYFQGNSAPDKSGLPSDRFSAERTGGSVSTLTIQRTQQEDSAVYLCASSLETSSREQFFGPGTRLTVL.

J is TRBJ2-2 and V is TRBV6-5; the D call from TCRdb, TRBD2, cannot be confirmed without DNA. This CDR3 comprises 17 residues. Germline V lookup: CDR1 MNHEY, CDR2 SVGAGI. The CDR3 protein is CASSYSLAGARDGELFF.

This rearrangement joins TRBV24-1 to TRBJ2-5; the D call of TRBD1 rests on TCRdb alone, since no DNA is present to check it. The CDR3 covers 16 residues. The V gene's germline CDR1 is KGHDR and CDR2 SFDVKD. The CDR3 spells CATSDPRTPYRETQYF.

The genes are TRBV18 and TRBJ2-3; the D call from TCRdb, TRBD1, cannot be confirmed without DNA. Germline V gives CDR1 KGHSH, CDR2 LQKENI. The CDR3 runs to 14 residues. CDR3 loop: CASSPGQGSDTQYF.

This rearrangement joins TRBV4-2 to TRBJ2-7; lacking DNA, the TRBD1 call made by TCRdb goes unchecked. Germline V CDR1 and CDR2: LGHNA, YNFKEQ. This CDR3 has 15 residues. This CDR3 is CASSQVGDLSYEQYF.

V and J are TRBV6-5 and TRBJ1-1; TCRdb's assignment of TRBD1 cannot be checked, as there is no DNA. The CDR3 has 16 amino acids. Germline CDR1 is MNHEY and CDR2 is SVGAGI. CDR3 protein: CASSLTTGTLNTEAFF.

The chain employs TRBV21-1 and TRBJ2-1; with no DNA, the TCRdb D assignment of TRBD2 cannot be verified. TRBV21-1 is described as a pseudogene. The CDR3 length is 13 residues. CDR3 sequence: CASIQSGLREQFF.

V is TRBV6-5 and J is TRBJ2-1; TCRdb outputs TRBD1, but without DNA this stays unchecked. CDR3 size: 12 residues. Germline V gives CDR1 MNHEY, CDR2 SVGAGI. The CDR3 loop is CASSGQTNEQFF.

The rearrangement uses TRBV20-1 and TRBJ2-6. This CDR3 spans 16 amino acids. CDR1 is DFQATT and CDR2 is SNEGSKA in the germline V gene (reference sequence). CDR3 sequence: CSAAGGPFSGANVLTF.

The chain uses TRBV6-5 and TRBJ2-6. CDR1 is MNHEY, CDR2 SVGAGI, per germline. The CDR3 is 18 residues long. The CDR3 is CASSYHPAGVSGANVLTF.

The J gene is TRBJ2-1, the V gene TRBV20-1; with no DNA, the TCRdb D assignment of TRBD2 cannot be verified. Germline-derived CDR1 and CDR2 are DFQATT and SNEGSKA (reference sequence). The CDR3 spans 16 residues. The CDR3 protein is CSASMGLHLSYNEQFF.

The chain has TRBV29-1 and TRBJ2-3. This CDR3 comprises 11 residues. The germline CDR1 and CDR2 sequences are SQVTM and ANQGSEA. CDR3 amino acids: CSVRRGDTQYF.

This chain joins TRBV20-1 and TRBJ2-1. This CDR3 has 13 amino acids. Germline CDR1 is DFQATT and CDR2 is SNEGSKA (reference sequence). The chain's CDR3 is CSAPRAGRNEQFF.

The CDR3: CASSPAPGETQYF. This chain links TRBV6-1 with TRBJ2-5; there is no DNA to check the TCRdb D call of TRBD1. Germline CDR1 is MNHNS and CDR2 is SASEGT. The CDR3 is 13 amino acids.

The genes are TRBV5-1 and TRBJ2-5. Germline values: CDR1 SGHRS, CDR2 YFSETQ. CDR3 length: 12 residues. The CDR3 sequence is CASSHDIETQYF.

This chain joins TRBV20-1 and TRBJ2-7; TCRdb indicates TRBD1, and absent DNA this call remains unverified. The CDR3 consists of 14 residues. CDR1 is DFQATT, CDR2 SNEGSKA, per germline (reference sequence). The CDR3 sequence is CSAANRDQDYEQYF.

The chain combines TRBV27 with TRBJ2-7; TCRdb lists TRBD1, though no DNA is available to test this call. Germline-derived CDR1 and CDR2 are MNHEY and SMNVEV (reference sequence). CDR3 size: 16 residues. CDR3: CASSRGPGQVSYEQYF.

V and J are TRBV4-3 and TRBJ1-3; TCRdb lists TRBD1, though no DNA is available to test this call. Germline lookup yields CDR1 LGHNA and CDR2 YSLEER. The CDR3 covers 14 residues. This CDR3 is CASSQEGRLNTIYF.

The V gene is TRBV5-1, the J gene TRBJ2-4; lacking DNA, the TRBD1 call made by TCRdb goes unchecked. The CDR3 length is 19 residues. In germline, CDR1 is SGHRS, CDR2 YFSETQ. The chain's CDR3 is CASSPRVGASPVAKNIQYF.

The CDR3 region is CASSQGAELETQYF. The chain couples TRBV3-1 to TRBJ2-5. The CDR3 runs to 14 residues. Germline CDR1 is LGHDT and CDR2 is YNNKEL (reference sequence).

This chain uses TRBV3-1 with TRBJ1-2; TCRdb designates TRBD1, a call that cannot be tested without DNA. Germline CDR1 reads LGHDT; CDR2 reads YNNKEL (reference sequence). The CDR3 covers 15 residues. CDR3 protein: CASSPVARGYSGYTF. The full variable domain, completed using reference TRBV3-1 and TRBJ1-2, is DTAVSQTPKYLVTQMGNDKSIKCEQNLGHDTMYWYKQDSKKFLKIMFSYNNKELIINETVPNRFSPKSPDKAHLNLHINSLELGDSAVYFCASSPVARGYSGYTFGSGTRLTVV.